These T cell receptor beta chains were read from a single sample in a study of cytomegalovirus exposure and HLA in healthy donors. Data came from immunoSEQ multiplex PCR; TCRdb stores just in-frame clones and leaves some out. The repertoire consists of fewer than 95,000 clones, with roughly four fifths occurring once and the leading ten covering approximately 0.56%. Material for sequencing was PBMCs. The receptors originated from a man aged 25-40 years in good health and CMV-seronegative. Both conserved end residues are part of each CDR3. The D gene is left open where the match is weak.

d_call: .; j_call: TRBJ1-4; v_call: TRBV29-1; cdr3_length: 11; cdr3_aa: CSVLANEKLFF
d_call: TRBD1; j_call: TRBJ2-3; v_call: TRBV6-1; cdr3_length: 14; cdr3_aa: CASSRTGSTDTQYF
d_call: .; j_call: TRBJ1-2; v_call: TRBV19; cdr3_length: 13; cdr3_aa: CASSIAGFLGYTF
d_call: TRBD1; j_call: TRBJ1-5; v_call: TRBV6-6; cdr3_length: 15; cdr3_aa: CASTDRDRGNQPQHF
d_call: TRBD1; j_call: TRBJ2-7; v_call: TRBV13; cdr3_length: 15; cdr3_aa: CASSSRDRGYYEQYF
d_call: TRBD2; j_call: TRBJ2-2; v_call: TRBV5-1; cdr3_length: 16; cdr3_aa: CATKLAVLANTGELFF
d_call: .; j_call: TRBJ1-1; v_call: TRBV4-3; cdr3_length: 13; cdr3_aa: CASSQDVGAGAFF
d_call: .; j_call: TRBJ1-1; v_call: TRBV5-1; cdr3_length: 16; cdr3_aa: CASSRTGGAGDTEAFF
d_call: TRBD2; j_call: TRBJ2-1; v_call: TRBV7-3; cdr3_length: 13; cdr3_aa: CASSLLAGDKQFF
d_call: TRBD1; j_call: TRBJ1-1; v_call: TRBV6-5; cdr3_length: 13; cdr3_aa: CASSQDRATEAFF
d_call: TRBD2; j_call: TRBJ2-7; v_call: TRBV13; cdr3_length: 15; cdr3_aa: CASSFPSGTTYEQYF
d_call: .; j_call: TRBJ2-2; v_call: TRBV5-4; cdr3_length: 15; cdr3_aa: CASSLESSWTGELFF
d_call: TRBD1; j_call: TRBJ1-2; v_call: TRBV10-2; cdr3_length: 14; cdr3_aa: CASSLKQGNYGYTF
d_call: .; j_call: TRBJ2-3; v_call: TRBV7-6; cdr3_length: 15; cdr3_aa: CASSSIPGALDTQYF
d_call: TRBD1; j_call: TRBJ1-3; v_call: TRBV4-3; cdr3_length: 17; cdr3_aa: CASSQDRFGTVGNTIYF
d_call: .; j_call: TRBJ2-5; v_call: TRBV5-1; cdr3_length: 14; cdr3_aa: CASSFAQVQETQYF
d_call: .; j_call: TRBJ2-1; v_call: TRBV7-9; cdr3_length: 17; cdr3_aa: CASSLASRGTFYNEQFF
d_call: TRBD2; j_call: TRBJ2-1; v_call: TRBV27; cdr3_length: 15; cdr3_aa: CASLNSGRNYNEQFF
d_call: TRBD2; j_call: TRBJ2-3; v_call: TRBV6-4; cdr3_length: 19; cdr3_aa: CASRVLTGTSGPSSDTQYF
d_call: .; j_call: TRBJ2-6; v_call: TRBV2; cdr3_length: 18; cdr3_aa: CASSDLFRALSGANVLTF
d_call: .; j_call: TRBJ1-2; v_call: TRBV6-1; cdr3_length: 13; cdr3_aa: CASSERTVYGYTF
d_call: .; j_call: TRBJ2-3; v_call: TRBV7-6; cdr3_length: 13; cdr3_aa: CASSRTFGDTQYF
d_call: TRBD2; j_call: TRBJ2-7; v_call: TRBV7-6; cdr3_length: 14; cdr3_aa: CASSPGTTNLEQYF
d_call: TRBD1; j_call: TRBJ1-2; v_call: TRBV13; cdr3_length: 12; cdr3_aa: CASSSTGKGYTF
d_call: TRBD1; j_call: TRBJ1-1; v_call: TRBV4-1; cdr3_length: 16; cdr3_aa: CASSQDLGQGGTEAFF
d_call: .; j_call: TRBJ1-6; v_call: TRBV6-6; cdr3_length: 15; cdr3_aa: CASSYVSRVDSPLHF
d_call: TRBD1; j_call: TRBJ2-3; v_call: TRBV7-3; cdr3_length: 13; cdr3_aa: CASSLIADRGLYF
d_call: .; j_call: TRBJ2-3; v_call: TRBV4-3; cdr3_length: 15; cdr3_aa: CASSQDWAGQDTQYF
d_call: .; j_call: TRBJ1-5; v_call: TRBV2; cdr3_length: 15; cdr3_aa: CASSRARGWDQPQHF
d_call: TRBD1; j_call: TRBJ2-6; v_call: TRBV2; cdr3_length: 18; cdr3_aa: CASSEGDRVYSGANVLTF